This passage covers 31 T cell receptor beta chains from one sample sequenced in a study of T cells in tumors after PD-1 blockade. TCRdb keeps only in-frame clones here, not all; method: immunoSEQ multiplex PCR. Of almost 35,000 clones listed, around 72% are singletons. This specimen consisted of PBMCs, obtained after anti-PD-1 treatment. Receptor source: a human donor with basal cell carcinoma.

This rearrangement joins TRBV6-1 to TRBJ1-5; maybe TRBD1 (5 bases). Germline assignment: CDR1 MNHNS and CDR2 SASEGT. V lost 3 bases, J lost 5 bases, and 14 bases lay in between. This CDR3 comprises 15 residues. The chain's CDR3 is CASSEARVRHQPQHF. The CDR3 DNA sequence: TGTGCCAGCAGTGAGGCCAGGGTAAGGCATCAGCCCCAGCATTTT.

J is TRBJ2-5 and V is TRBV12-5; 7 positions agree with TRBD1. The V gene end was trimmed by 4 bases and the J gene end by 6 bases; junction bases not matched to a gene: 11. Per germline, CDR1 LGHNT and CDR2 FRNRAP. The length of the CDR3 is 15 residues. The CDR3 reads CASGSETGLTQTQYF. Here the CDR3 DNA reads TGTGCTAGTGGTTCGGAGACAGGGCTGACGCAGACCCAGTACTTC. The full variable domain, with the rest looked up from reference TRBV12-5 and TRBJ2-5, is DARVTQTPRHKVTEMGQEVTMRCQPILGHNTVFWYRQTMMQGLELLAYFRNRAPLDDSGMPKDRFSAEMPDATLATLKIQPSEPRDSAVYFCASGSETGLTQTQYFGPGTRLLVL.

V usage is TRBV28 and J usage is TRBJ1-2; a weak D match, TRBD1 (5 bases). Looked up from germline, CDR1 is MDHEN and CDR2 is SYDVKM. The V end was cut by 8 bases, the J end by 8 bases, with 24 bases between. The CDR3 has 15 amino acids. The CDR3 spells CASFNGGTLWGGYTF. The CDR3 nucleotides read TGTGCCAGCTTTAACGGGGGGACCCTTTGGGGGGGCTACACCTTC.

The V and J genes are TRBV12-3 or TRBV12-4 and TRBJ2-1, with D uncertain. The CDR3 is 11 residues long. The V end was cut by 7 bases, the J end by 4 bases, with 5 bases between. CDR3 coding DNA: TGTGCCAGCACCAATTACAATGAGCAGTTCTTC. Protein sequence: CASTNYNEQFF.

The chain uses TRBV25-1 and TRBJ1-1; no clear D. The CDR3 runs to 13 residues. The V gene's germline CDR1 is MGHDK and CDR2 SYGVNS. V dropped 3 bases and J dropped 0 bases, with 5 bases sitting between them. CDR3 residues: CASSEGMNTEAFF. Here the CDR3 DNA reads TGTGCCAGCAGTGAGGGTATGAACACTGAAGCTTTCTTT.

This chain connects TRBV24-1 to TRBJ2-4; possibly TRBD1 or TRBD2 for D (5 bases each). The CDR3 contains 16 residues. V was shortened by 4 bases and J by 3 bases, with 15 bases between the two germline ends. The germline gives CDR1 KGHDR, CDR2 SFDVKD. CDR3 sequence (DNA): TGTGCCACCAGTGACCCCGTGGGGGAGCGCAAAAACATTCAGTACTTC. Amino acids: CATSDPVGERKNIQYF.

This chain connects TRBV4-2 to TRBJ1-1, with no clear D. The germline gives CDR1 LGHNA, CDR2 YNFKEQ. The CDR3 has 14 amino acids. V lost 4 bases, J lost 1 base, and 10 bases lay in between. The CDR3 is CASSLGEGNTEAFF. The CDR3 nucleotides read TGTGCCAGCAGCCTCGGGGAGGGGAACACTGAAGCTTTCTTT.

This clone has only a few counts. This sequence joins TRBV27 and TRBJ2-1; 12 bases match TRBD2. This CDR3 region has 13 residues. Germline CDR1 reads MNHEY; CDR2 reads SMNVEV (reference sequence). V lost 8 bases, J lost 4 bases, and 0 bases stayed unmatched. The CDR3 reads CASGTSGYNEQFF. CDR3 nucleotides: TGTGCCAGCGGGACTAGCGGGTACAATGAGCAGTTCTTC.

This chain connects TRBV5-1 to TRBJ2-1; 7 nucleotides align to TRBD1. Germline V gene data show CDR1 as SGHRS and CDR2 as YFSETQ. The CDR3 runs to 14 residues. With 6 bases clipped from V and 3 bases from J, the junction kept 6 bases outside the gene matches. The CDR3 DNA reads TGCGCCAGCACCCCGGCAGGGGGCTACAATGAGCAGTTCTTC. Its translation: CASTPAGGYNEQFF.

The CDR3 DNA reads TGTGCCAGCAGTGATAAAAGCACAGATACGCAGTATTTT. This sequence encodes CASSDKSTDTQYF. The chain links TRBV6-4 to TRBJ2-3; D remains ambiguous. Trimming removed 3 bases at V and 0 bases at J, with 4 bases between. This CDR3 has 13 residues. Germline V gene sequence: CDR1 MRHNA, CDR2 SNTAGT.

The chain links TRBV7-2 to TRBJ2-3; no clear D gene. Germline CDR1 SGHTA, CDR2 FQGNSA. The CDR3 totals 13 residues. The V and J ends lost 0 bases and 1 base respectively, with 2 bases between them. The DNA of the CDR3 is TGTGCCAGCAGCTTAGCGCGCACAGATACGCAGTATTTT. This sequence encodes CASSLARTDTQYF.

This rearrangement joins TRBV28 to TRBJ2-5; D uncertain. The CDR3 totals 16 residues. Germline CDR1 reads MDHEN; CDR2 reads SYDVKM. The germline V and J ends were trimmed by 4 bases and 5 bases, with 20 bases remaining between them. The CDR3 here is CASSSPSPESRETQYF. CDR3 in DNA: TGTGCCAGCAGTTCCCCTTCGCCGGAGTCAAGGGAGACCCAGTACTTC.

The chain employs TRBV6-2 or TRBV6-3 and TRBJ1-2; D ambiguous. Per germline, CDR1 MNHEY and CDR2 SVGEGT. The V end lost 0 bases, the J end lost 5 bases, and 13 bases lay between the germline ends. This CDR3 region has 15 residues. The CDR3 nucleotides are TGTGCCAGCAGTTACTCGCTCCGGGAACAATATGGCTACACCTTC. It encodes CASSYSLREQYGYTF.

This rearrangement joins TRBV2 to TRBJ2-5, with 7 bases identical to TRBD2. V lost 5 bases, J lost 1 base, and 4 bases stayed unmatched. Germline CDR1 is SNHLY and CDR2 is FYNNEI. This CDR3 has 14 amino acids. CDR3 bases: TGTGCCAGCAGTTGGACTAGTGGCCAAGAGACCCAGTACTTC. Amino acid sequence: CASSWTSGQETQYF.

The gene calls are TRBV18 and TRBJ2-2; D is possibly TRBD1 (5 bases). Germline CDR1 is KGHSH and CDR2 is LQKENI. The CDR3 has 15 residues. Trimming shortened V by 3 bases and J by 1 base, and 9 bases separated the two germline ends. Here the CDR3 DNA reads TGTGCCAGCTCACCGGGGCTAGAGAACACCGGGGAGCTGTTTTTT. This codes for CASSPGLENTGELFF.

This chain links TRBV7-2 with TRBJ2-7, with a possible D match to TRBD2 (7 bases). CDR1 and CDR2 from the germline V gene are SGHTA and FQGNSA. This CDR3 has 15 residues. The germline V and J ends were trimmed by 1 base and 6 bases, with 16 bases remaining between them. CDR3 in amino acids: CASSLGFAGAGEQYF. The CDR3 coding sequence is TGTGCCAGCAGCTTAGGCTTCGCGGGGGCAGGCGAGCAGTACTTC.

The chain combines TRBV6-6 with TRBJ1-4, with unresolved D. The CDR3 consists of 13 residues. CDR1 and CDR2 from the germline V gene are MNHNY and SVGAGI (reference sequence). V shed 2 bases and J shed 5 bases, with 6 bases lying between them. DNA for the CDR3: TGTGCCAGCAGTTACAGAGCAAATGAAAAACTGTTTTTT. It specifies CASSYRANEKLFF.

The V and J genes are TRBV2 and TRBJ2-7, with 8 nucleotides matching TRBD2. V was pared by 4 bases and J by 1 base, with 3 bases of the junction left unmatched. This CDR3 is built from 14 residues. Germline CDR1 and CDR2: SNHLY and FYNNEI. CDR3 bases: TGTGCCAGCAGTGCTAGCGGGCGATCCTACGAGCAGTACTTC. It codes for CASSASGRSYEQYF.

The chain has TRBV3-1 (or the pseudogene TRBV3-2) and TRBJ1-4; no reliable D call. Trimming shortened V by 0 bases and J by 0 bases, and 14 bases separated the two germline ends. The CDR3 contains 18 residues. The germline CDR1 and CDR2 sequences are LGHDT and YNNKEL (reference sequence). Here the CDR3 DNA reads TGTGCCAGCAGCCAAGATCGTCCGAGGGAACCAACTAATGAAAAACTGTTTTTT. Translation: CASSQDRPREPTNEKLFF.

This clone was found a few times. The chain employs TRBV19 and TRBJ2-2; no clear D gene. This CDR3 has 13 residues. Trimming left V 10 bases short and J 1 base short, with 10 bases between. Germline loops: CDR1 LNHDA, CDR2 SQIVND (reference sequence). The CDR3 protein is CATTGWNTGELFF. DNA for the CDR3: TGTGCCACCACCGGATGGAACACCGGGGAGCTGTTTTTT.

This clone was recorded only once. J is TRBJ1-5 and V is TRBV6-2 or TRBV6-3; no clear D. The CDR3 is 15 amino acids. The germline gives CDR1 MNHEY, CDR2 SVGEGT. The V and J ends lost 2 bases and 5 bases respectively, with 13 bases between them. The CDR3 spells CASSYRTLADQPQHF. The CDR3 coding sequence is TGTGCCAGCAGTTACCGGACCTTGGCGGATCAGCCCCAGCATTTT.

This chain's CDR3 is CASSLGGLVDGELFF. As DNA, the CDR3 is TGTGCCAGCAGCTTAGGAGGGCTAGTTGACGGGGAGCTGTTTTTT. The rearrangement links TRBV11-1 to TRBJ2-2, with D tentatively TRBD2 (5 bases). This CDR3 has 15 amino acids. Germline V lookup: CDR1 SGHAT, CDR2 FQDESV (reference sequence). V was shortened by 1 base and J by 7 bases, with 13 bases between the two germline ends.

The V and J genes are TRBV30 and TRBJ1-2; D is perhaps TRBD1 (6 bases). The length of the CDR3 is 13 residues. Trimming removed 4 bases from V and 4 bases from J, with 13 bases in between. Germline CDR1 GTSNPN, CDR2 SVGIG (reference sequence). CDR3 protein: CAWTGGWGYGYTF. DNA for the CDR3: TGTGCCTGGACGGGGGGCTGGGGCTATGGCTACACCTTC.

The rearrangement joins TRBV29-1 to TRBJ2-1; tentatively, D is TRBD2 (6 bases). CDR1 SQVTM and CDR2 ANQGSEA come from the germline V gene. V was trimmed by 4 bases and J by 4 bases, leaving 11 bases between them. This CDR3 contains 13 residues. For the CDR3, the DNA is TGCAGCGTTGGGCGGGACGTATACAATGAGCAGTTCTTC. It encodes CSVGRDVYNEQFF.

The chain combines TRBV19 with TRBJ2-2, with 9 bases lining up with TRBD2. With 3 bases clipped from V and 4 bases from J, the junction kept 6 bases outside the gene matches. The CDR3 sequence is 16 residues long. Germline V CDR1 and CDR2: LNHDA, SQIVND (reference sequence). This CDR3 is CASSIFPSGATGELFF. CDR3 nucleotide sequence: TGTGCCAGTAGTATCTTCCCTAGCGGGGCCACCGGGGAGCTGTTTTTT.

The gene calls are TRBV19 and TRBJ1-5; D uncertain. The ends were cut back, 6 bases at V and 6 bases at J, with 18 bases in the middle. There are 15 residues in the CDR3. Germline V gives CDR1 LNHDA, CDR2 SQIVND (reference sequence). CDR3: CASSPEGPPGQPQHF. The CDR3 nucleotides are TGTGCCAGTAGCCCCGAGGGCCCCCCTGGTCAGCCCCAGCATTTT.

This clone was seen once. This chain connects TRBV5-6 to TRBJ2-3; TRBD1 might be the D (6 bases). This CDR3 has 16 residues. Germline V gene sequence: CDR1 SGHDT, CDR2 YYEEEE. Trimming removed 6 bases from V and 0 bases from J, with 17 bases in between. CDR3 DNA sequence: TGTGCCAGCACAGGGGAGATGGGGCGAAGCACAGATACGCAGTATTTT. Protein sequence: CASTGEMGRSTDTQYF.

The genes are TRBV28 and TRBJ2-5, with 7 bases lining up with TRBD1. Trimming cost V 5 bases and J 1 base; bases outside gene matches: 7. This CDR3 comprises 15 residues. Germline CDR1 reads MDHEN; CDR2 reads SYDVKM. The CDR3: CASSLAGTAQETQYF. In DNA, the CDR3 is TGTGCCAGCAGTCTAGCCGGGACAGCCCAAGAGACCCAGTACTTC.

The chain employs TRBV19 and TRBJ2-3; D possibly matches TRBD1 or TRBD2 (6 bases each). The ends were cut back, 7 bases at V and 6 bases at J, with 14 bases in the middle. CDR1 is LNHDA and CDR2 is SQIVND in the germline V gene (reference sequence). CDR3 length: 13 amino acids. This chain's CDR3 is CASTTRGRDTQYF. As DNA, the CDR3 is TGTGCCAGTACCACCCGGGGGCGGGATACGCAGTATTTT.

This chain links TRBV5-1 with TRBJ2-2; tentative D call: TRBD2 (5 bases). Germline CDR1 is SGHRS and CDR2 is YFSETQ. Trimming shortened V by 0 bases and J by 7 bases, and 13 bases separated the two germline ends. The CDR3 runs 15 residues. The CDR3 region is CASSLAAGRIGELFF. As DNA, the CDR3 is TGCGCCAGCAGCTTGGCCGCGGGTAGGATCGGGGAGCTGTTTTTT.

The chain links TRBV9 to TRBJ2-1; the match to TRBD2 covers 13 bases. J gave up 6 bases and V 4 bases, and 10 bases lay outside the gene matches. This CDR3 contains 17 residues. The germline CDR1 and CDR2 sequences are SGDLS and YYNGEE. CDR3 sequence: CASSLGLAGAVGNEQFF. CDR3 nucleotides: TGTGCCAGCAGCCTAGGACTAGCGGGAGCCGTTGGCAATGAGCAGTTCTTC.